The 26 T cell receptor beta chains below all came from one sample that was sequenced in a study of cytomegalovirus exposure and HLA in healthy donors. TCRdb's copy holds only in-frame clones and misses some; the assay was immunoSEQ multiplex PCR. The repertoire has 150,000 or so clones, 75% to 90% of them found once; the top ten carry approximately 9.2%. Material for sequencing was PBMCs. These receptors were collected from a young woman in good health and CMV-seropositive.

The DNA of the CDR3 is TGTGCCAGCAGCTGGGGGGGGAACACTGAAGCTTTCTTT. Translation gives CASSWGGNTEAFF. The chain carries TRBV2 and TRBJ1-1; a weak D match, TRBD1 (5 bases). Trimming stripped 6 bases from V and 1 base from J, with 9 bases between. The germline V gene encodes CDR1 SNHLY and CDR2 FYNNEI. The CDR3 loop spans 13 amino acids.

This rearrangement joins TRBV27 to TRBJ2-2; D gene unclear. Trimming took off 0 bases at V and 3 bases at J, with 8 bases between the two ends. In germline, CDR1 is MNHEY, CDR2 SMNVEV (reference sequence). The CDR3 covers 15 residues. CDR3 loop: CASSLSNTYTGELFF. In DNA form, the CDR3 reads TGTGCCAGCAGTTTATCGAATACTTACACCGGGGAGCTGTTTTTT.

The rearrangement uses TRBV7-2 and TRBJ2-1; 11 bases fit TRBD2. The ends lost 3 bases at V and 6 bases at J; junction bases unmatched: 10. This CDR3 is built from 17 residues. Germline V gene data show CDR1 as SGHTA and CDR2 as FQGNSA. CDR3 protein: CASSFPGLAGPGNEQFF. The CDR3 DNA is TGTGCCAGCAGCTTCCCCGGACTAGCGGGCCCGGGCAATGAGCAGTTCTTC. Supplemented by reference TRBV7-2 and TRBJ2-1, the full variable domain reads GAGVSQSPSNKVTEKGKDVELRCDPISGHTALYWYRQSLGQGLEFLIYFQGNSAPDKSGLPSDRFSAERTGGSVSTLTIQRTQQEDSAVYLCASSFPGLAGPGNEQFFGPGTRLTVL.

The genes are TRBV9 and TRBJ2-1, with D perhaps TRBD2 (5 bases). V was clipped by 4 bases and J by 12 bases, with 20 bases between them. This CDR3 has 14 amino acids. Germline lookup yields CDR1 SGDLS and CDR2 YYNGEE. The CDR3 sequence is CASSPGSLDSGQFF. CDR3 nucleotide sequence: TGTGCCAGCAGCCCGGGGTCCTTGGATTCGGGGCAGTTCTTC.

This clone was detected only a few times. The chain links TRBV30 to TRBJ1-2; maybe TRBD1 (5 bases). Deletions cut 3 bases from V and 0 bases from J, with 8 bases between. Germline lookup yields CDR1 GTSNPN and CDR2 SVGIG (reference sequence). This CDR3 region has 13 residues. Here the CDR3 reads CAWSQGTNYGYTF. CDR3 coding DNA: TGTGCCTGGAGCCAGGGTACTAACTATGGCTACACCTTC.

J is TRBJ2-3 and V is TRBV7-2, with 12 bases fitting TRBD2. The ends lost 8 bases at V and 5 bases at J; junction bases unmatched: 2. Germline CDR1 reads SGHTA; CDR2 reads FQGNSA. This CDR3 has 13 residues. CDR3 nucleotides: TGTGCCAGCTTGACTAGCGGGGGAGATACGCAGTATTTT. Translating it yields CASLTSGGDTQYF.

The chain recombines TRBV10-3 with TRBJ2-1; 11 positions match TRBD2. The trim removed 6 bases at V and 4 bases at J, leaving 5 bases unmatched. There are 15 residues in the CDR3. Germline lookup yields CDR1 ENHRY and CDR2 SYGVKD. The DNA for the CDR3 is TGTGCCATCAGCGAAACTAGCGGGGGATACAATGAGCAGTTCTTC. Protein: CAISETSGGYNEQFF.

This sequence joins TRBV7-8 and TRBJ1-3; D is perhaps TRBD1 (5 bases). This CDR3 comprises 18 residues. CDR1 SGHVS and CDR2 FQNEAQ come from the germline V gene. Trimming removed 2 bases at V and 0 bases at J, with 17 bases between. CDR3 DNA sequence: TGTGCCAGCAGCTTACTTCCCCCGACAGCCTCCTCTGGAAACACCATATATTTT. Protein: CASSLLPPTASSGNTIYF.

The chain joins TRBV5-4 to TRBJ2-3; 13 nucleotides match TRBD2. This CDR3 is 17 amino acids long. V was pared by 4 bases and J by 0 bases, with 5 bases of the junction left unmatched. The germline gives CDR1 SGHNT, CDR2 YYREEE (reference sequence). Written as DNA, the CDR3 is TGTGCCAGCAGCAGAGGGACTAGCGGGGCCAGCACAGATACGCAGTATTTT. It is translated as CASSRGTSGASTDTQYF.

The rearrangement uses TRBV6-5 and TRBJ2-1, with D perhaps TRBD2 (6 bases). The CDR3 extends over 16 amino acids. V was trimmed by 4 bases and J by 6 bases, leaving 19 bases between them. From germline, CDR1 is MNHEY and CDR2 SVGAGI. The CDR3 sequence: CASSFSGHPSLNEQFF. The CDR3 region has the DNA TGTGCCAGCAGTTTCAGCGGGCACCCATCCCTCAATGAGCAGTTCTTC.

CDR3 region: CATSPKSRSEAFF. The CDR3 DNA follows: TGTGCCACCAGCCCCAAATCCCGGTCTGAAGCTTTCTTT. The chain couples TRBV15 to TRBJ1-1; the D is unclear. Germline CDR1 and CDR2: LNHNV and YYDKDF (reference sequence). The V gene lost 5 bases and the J gene lost 6 bases, with 13 bases spanning the gap. CDR3 length: 13 amino acids.

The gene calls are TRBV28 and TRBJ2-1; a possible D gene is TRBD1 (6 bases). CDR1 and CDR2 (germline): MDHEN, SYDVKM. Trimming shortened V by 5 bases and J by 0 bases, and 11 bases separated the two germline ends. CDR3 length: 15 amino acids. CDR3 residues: CASSRTESSYNEQFF. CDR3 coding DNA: TGTGCCAGCAGTCGGACAGAGAGCTCCTACAATGAGCAGTTCTTC.

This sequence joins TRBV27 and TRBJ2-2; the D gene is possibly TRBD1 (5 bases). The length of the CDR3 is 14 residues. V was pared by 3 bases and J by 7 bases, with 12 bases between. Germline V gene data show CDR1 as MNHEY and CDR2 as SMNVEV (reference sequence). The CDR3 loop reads CASSLGQGFGELFF. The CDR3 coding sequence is TGTGCCAGCAGTTTGGGCCAGGGCTTCGGGGAGCTGTTTTTT.

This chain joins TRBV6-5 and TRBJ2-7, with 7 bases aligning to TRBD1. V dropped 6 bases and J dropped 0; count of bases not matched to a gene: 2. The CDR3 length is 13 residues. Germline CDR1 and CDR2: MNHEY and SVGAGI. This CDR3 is CASRGQNSYEQYF. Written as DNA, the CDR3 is TGTGCCAGCAGGGGACAGAACTCCTACGAGCAGTACTTC.

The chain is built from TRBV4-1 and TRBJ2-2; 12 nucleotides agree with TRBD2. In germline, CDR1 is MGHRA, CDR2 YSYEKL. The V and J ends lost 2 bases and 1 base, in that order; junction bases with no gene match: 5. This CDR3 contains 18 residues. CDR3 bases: TGCGCCAGCAGCCAAAGGCTAGCGGGGGGGCGGAACACCGGGGAGCTGTTTTTT. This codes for CASSQRLAGGRNTGELFF.

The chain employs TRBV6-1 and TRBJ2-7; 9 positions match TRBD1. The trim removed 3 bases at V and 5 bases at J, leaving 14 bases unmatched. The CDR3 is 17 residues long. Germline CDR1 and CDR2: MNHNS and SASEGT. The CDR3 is CASSDPWTGENIHEQYF. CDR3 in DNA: TGTGCCAGCAGTGACCCCTGGACAGGGGAAAACATCCACGAGCAGTACTTC.

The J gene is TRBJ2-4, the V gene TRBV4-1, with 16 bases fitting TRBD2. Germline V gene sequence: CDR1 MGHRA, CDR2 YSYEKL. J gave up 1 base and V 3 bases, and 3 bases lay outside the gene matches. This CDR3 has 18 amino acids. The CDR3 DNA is TGCGCCAGCAGCCAGGGACTAGCGGGGGGGCCGGCCAAAAACATTCAGTACTTC. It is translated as CASSQGLAGGPAKNIQYF.

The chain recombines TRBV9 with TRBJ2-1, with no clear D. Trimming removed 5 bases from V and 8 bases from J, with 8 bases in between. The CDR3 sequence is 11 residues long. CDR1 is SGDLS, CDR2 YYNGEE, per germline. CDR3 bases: TGTGCCAGCAGTCTACTCCATGAGCAGTTCTTC. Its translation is CASSLLHEQFF.

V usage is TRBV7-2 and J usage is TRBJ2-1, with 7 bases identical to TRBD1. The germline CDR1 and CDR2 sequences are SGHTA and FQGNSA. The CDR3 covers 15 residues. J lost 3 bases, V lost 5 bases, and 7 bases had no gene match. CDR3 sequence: CASSLDRAVYNEQFF. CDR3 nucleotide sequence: TGTGCCAGCAGCCTAGACAGGGCGGTCTACAATGAGCAGTTCTTC.

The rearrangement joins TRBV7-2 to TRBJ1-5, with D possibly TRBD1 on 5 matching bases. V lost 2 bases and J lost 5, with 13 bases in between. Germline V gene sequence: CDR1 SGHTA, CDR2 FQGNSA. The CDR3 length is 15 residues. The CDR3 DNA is TGTGCCAGCAGCTTAAGCTCGACAGCCGATCAGCCCCAGCATTTT. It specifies CASSLSSTADQPQHF.

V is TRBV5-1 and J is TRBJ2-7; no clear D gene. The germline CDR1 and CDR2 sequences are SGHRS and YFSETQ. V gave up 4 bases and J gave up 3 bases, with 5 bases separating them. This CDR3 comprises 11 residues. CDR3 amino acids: CASSGSYEQYF. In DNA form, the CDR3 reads TGCGCCAGCAGCGGTAGCTACGAGCAGTACTTC.

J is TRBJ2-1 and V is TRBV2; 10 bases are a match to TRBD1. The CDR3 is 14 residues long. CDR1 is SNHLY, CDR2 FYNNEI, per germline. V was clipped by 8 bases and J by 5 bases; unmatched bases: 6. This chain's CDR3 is CASFPDRGNNEQFF. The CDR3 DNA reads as TGTGCCAGCTTTCCGGACAGGGGGAACAATGAGCAGTTCTTC.

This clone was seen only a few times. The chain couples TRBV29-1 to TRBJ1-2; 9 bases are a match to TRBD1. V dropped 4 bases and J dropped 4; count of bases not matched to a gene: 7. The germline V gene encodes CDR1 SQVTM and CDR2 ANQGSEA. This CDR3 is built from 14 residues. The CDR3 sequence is CSVGTGTGTYGYTF. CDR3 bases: TGCAGCGTTGGGACCGGGACAGGGACCTATGGCTACACCTTC.

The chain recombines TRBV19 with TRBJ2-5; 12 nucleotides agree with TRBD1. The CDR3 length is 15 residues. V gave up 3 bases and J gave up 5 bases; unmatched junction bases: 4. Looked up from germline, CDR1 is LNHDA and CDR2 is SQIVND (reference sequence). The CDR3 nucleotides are TGTGCCAGTAGTATCGGGACAGGGGGCGCGGAGACCCAGTACTTC. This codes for CASSIGTGGAETQYF.

The CDR3 here is CAWSALTGTVVKDGYTF. The CDR3 nucleotides are TGTGCCTGGAGCGCCTTAACAGGGACGGTAGTTAAGGATGGCTACACCTTC. This chain uses TRBV30 with TRBJ1-2; perhaps TRBD1 as D (6 bases). Germline V gene sequence: CDR1 GTSNPN, CDR2 SVGIG (reference sequence). V lost 3 bases, J lost 6 bases, and 26 bases lay in between. The CDR3 length is 17 residues.

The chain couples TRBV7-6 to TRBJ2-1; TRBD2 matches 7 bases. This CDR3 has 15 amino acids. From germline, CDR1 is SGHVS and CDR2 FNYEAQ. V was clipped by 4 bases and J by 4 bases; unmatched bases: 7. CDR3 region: CASSSERGAYNEQFF. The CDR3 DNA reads TGTGCCAGCAGCTCAGAGCGGGGAGCGTACAATGAGCAGTTCTTC.